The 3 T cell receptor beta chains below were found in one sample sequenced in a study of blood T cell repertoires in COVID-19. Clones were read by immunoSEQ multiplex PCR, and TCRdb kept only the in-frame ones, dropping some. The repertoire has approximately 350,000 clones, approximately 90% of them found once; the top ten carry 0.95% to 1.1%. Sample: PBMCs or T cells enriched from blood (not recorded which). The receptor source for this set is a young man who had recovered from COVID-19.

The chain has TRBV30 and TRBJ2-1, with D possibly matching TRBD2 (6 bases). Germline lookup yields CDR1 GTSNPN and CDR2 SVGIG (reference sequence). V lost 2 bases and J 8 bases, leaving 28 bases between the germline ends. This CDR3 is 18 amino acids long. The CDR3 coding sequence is TGTGCCTGGAGTACAGGCCTCGGCTACGGGGACTTCCCCGATGAGCAGTTCTTC. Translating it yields CAWSTGLGYGDFPDEQFF.

CDR3: CASSPEAGGRPQHF. CDR3 nucleotides: TGTGCCAGTAGCCCGGAGGCGGGGGGGAGGCCCCAGCATTTT. V usage is TRBV19 and J usage is TRBJ1-5; TRBD1 is a possible D gene (5 bases). Germline CDR1 is LNHDA and CDR2 is SQIVND (reference sequence). Trimming took 6 bases from V and 9 from J, leaving 18 bases between them. This CDR3 region has 14 residues.

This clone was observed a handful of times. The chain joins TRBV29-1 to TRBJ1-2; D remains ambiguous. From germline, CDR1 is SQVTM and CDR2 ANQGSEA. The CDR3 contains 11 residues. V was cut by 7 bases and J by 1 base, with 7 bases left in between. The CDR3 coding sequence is TGCAGCGCCGGAGATAACTATGGCTACACCTTC. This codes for CSAGDNYGYTF. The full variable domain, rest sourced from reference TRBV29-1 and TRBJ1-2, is SAVISQKPSRDICQRGTSLTIQCQVDSQVTMMFWYRQQPGQSLTLIATANQGSEATYESGFVIDKFPISRPNLTFSTLTVSNMSPEDSSIYLCSAGDNYGYTFGSGTRLTVV.